This T cell receptor (beta chain) is from a study of blood T cell repertoires in COVID-19. The overall study: Acute and convalescent COVID-19 samples came from the United States, Italy and Spain.

CDR1 is SGHRS, CDR2 YFSETQ, per germline. The V gene end was trimmed by 4 bases and the J gene end by 0 bases; junction bases not matched to a gene: 5. The CDR3 is 17 residues long. This clone was seen only a few times. Repertoires were generated with immunoSEQ multiplex PCR, while TCRdb's copy carries only in-frame clones and drops some. The table has about 180,000 clones, over 80% seen once. The TCR sequence derives from a woman aged 70-85 years with COVID-19, enrolled during active disease. The sample was peripheral blood. V and J are TRBV5-1 and TRBJ2-6; 9 nucleotides line up with TRBD1. Here the CDR3 reads CASSHRDRVSGANVLTF. The CDR3 bases are TGCGCCAGCAGCCACCGGGACAGGGTCTCTGGGGCCAACGTCCTGACTTTC.